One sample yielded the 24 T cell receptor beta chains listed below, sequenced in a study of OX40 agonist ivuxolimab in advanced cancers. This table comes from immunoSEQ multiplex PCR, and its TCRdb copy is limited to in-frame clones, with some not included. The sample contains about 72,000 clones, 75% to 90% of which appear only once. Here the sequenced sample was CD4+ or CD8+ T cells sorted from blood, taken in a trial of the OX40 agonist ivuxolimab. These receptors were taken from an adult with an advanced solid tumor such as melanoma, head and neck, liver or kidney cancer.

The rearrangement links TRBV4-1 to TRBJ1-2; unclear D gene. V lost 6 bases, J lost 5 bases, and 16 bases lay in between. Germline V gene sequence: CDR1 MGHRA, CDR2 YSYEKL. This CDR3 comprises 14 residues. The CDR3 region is CASSRTRTEYGYTF. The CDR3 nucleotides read TGCGCCAGCAGTCGGACCCGGACGGAATATGGCTACACCTTC.

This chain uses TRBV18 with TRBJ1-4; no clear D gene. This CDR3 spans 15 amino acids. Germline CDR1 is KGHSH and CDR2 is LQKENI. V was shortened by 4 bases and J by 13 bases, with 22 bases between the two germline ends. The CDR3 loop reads CASSLTRASLERLFF. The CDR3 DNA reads TGTGCCAGCTCACTAACCCGGGCCTCCCTCGAACGACTGTTTTTT.

The CDR3 nucleotides are TGTGCCAGCAGCCCCGGGGCCCACACAGATACGCAGTATTTT. Translated: CASSPGAHTDTQYF. This chain uses TRBV11-2 with TRBJ2-3; D tentatively fits TRBD1 or TRBD2 (5 bases each). Germline V gene data show CDR1 as SGHAT and CDR2 as FQNNGV. The CDR3 is 14 amino acids. V was pared by 5 bases and J by 2 bases, with 11 bases between.

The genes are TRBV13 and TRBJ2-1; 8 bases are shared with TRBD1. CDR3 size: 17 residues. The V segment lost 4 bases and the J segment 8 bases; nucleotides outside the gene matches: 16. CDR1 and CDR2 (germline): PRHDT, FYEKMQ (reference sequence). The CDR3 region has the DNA TGTGCCAGCAGCTACAGGTCAGGGGGCGCGAGTTTCTATGAGCAGTTCTTC. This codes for CASSYRSGGASFYEQFF.

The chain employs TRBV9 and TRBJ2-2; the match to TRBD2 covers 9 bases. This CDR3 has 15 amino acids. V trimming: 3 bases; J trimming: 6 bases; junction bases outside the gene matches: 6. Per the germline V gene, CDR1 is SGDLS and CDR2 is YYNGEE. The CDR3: CASSALAGMAGELFF. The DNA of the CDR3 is TGTGCCAGCAGCGCCCTAGCGGGAATGGCCGGGGAGCTGTTTTTT. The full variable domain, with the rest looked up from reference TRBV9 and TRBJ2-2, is DSGVTQTPKHLITATGQRVTLRCSPRSGDLSVYWYQQSLDQGLQFLIQYYNGEERAKGNILERFSAQQFPDLHSELNLSSLELGDSALYFCASSALAGMAGELFFGEGSRLTVL.

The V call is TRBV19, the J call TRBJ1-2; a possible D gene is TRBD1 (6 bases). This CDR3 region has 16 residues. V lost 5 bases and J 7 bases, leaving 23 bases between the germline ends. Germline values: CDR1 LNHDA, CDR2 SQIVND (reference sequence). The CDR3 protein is CASSPRSGGAEGGYTF. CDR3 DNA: TGTGCCAGTAGTCCACGCTCGGGGGGCGCAGAGGGTGGCTACACCTTC.

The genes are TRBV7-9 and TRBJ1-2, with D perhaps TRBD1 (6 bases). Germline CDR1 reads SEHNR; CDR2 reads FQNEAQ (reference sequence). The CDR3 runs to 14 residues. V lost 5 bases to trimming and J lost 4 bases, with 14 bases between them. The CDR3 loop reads CASSQQGIAYGYTF. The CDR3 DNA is TGTGCCAGCAGCCAACAGGGTATCGCCTATGGCTACACCTTC.

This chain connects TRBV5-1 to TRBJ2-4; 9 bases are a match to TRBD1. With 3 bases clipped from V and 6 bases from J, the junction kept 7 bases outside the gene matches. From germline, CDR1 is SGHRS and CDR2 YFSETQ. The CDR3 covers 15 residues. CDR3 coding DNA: TGCGCCAGCAGCTCAACAGGGGGCGCGGGAAACATTCAGTACTTC. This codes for CASSSTGGAGNIQYF.

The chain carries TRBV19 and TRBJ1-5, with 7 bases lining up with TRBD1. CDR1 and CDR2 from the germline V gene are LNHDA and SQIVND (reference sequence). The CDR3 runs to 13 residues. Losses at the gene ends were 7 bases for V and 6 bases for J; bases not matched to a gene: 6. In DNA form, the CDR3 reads TGTGCCAGTACCGACAGGGCTTCTCAGCCCCAGCATTTT. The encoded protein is CASTDRASQPQHF.

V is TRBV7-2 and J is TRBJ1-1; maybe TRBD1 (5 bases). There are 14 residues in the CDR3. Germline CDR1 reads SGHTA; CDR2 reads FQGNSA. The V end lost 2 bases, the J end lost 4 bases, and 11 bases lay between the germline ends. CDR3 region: CASSLMGGGTEAFF. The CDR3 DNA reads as TGTGCCAGCAGCTTAATGGGGGGGGGCACTGAAGCTTTCTTT.

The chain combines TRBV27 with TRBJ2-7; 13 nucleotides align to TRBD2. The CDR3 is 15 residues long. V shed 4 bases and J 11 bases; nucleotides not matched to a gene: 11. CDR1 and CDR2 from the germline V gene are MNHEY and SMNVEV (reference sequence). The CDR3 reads CASSSPTSGRTKEYF. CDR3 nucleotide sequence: TGTGCCAGCAGTTCCCCGACTAGCGGGAGGACTAAGGAGTACTTC.

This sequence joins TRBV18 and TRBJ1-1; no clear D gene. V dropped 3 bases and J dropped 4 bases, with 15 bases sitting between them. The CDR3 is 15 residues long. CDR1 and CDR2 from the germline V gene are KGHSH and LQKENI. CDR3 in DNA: TGTGCCAGCTCACCTCAAGTTGTAACGGGCACTGAAGCTTTCTTT. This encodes CASSPQVVTGTEAFF.

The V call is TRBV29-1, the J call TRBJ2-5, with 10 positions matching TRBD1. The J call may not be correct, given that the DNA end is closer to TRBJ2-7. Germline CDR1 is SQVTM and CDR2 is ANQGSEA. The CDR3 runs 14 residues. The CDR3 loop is CSVGQGTSSYEQYF. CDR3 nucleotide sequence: TGCAGCGTGGGACAGGGGACGAGCTCCTACGAGCAGTACTTC.

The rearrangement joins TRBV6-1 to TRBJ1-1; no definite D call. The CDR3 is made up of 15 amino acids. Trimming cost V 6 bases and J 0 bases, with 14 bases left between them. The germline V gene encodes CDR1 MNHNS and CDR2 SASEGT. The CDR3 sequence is CASRRSQDMNTEAFF. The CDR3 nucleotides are TGTGCCAGCAGGAGGTCGCAGGATATGAACACTGAAGCTTTCTTT.

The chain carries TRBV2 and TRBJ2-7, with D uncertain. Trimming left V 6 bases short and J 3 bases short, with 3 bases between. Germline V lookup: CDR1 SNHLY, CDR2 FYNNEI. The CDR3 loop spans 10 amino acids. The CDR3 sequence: CASSNYEQYF. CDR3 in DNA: TGTGCCAGCAGCAACTACGAGCAGTACTTC.

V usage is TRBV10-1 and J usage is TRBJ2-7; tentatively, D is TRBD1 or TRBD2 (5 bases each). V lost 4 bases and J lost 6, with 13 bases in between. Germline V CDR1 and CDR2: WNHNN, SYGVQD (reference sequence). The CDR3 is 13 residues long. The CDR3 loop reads CASSAGRSSEQYF. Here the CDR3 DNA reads TGCGCCAGCAGTGCGGGACGGTCCAGCGAGCAGTACTTC.

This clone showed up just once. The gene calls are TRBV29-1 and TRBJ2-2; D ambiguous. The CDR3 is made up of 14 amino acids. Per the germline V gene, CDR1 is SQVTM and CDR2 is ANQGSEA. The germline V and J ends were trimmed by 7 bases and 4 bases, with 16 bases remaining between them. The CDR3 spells CSACGVNPTGELFF. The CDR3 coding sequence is TGCAGCGCCTGTGGGGTGAACCCCACCGGGGAGCTGTTTTTT.

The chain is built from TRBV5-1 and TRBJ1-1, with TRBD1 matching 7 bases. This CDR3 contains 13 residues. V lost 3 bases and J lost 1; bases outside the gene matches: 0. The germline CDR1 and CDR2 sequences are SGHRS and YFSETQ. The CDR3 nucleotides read TGCGCCAGCAGCTACAGGGGGAACACTGAAGCTTTCTTT. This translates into CASSYRGNTEAFF.

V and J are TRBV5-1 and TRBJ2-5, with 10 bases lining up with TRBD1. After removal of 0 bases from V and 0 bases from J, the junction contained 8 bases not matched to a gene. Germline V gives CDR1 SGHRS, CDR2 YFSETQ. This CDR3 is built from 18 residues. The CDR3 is CASSLGLTGTGDQETQYF. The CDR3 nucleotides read TGCGCCAGCAGCTTGGGATTAACCGGGACAGGGGACCAAGAGACCCAGTACTTC.

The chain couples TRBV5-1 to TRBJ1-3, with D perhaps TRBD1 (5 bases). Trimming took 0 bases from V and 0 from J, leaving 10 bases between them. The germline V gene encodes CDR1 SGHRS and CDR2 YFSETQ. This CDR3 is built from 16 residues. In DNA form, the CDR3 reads TGCGCCAGCAGCTTGGAGGGGCAGGGCTCTGGAAACACCATATATTTT. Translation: CASSLEGQGSGNTIYF. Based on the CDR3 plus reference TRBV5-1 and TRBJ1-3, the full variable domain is KAGVTQTPRYLIKTRGQQVTLSCSPISGHRSVSWYQQTPGQGLQFLFEYFSETQRNKGNFPGRFSGRQFSNSRSEMNVSTLELGDSALYLCASSLEGQGSGNTIYFGEGSWLTVV.

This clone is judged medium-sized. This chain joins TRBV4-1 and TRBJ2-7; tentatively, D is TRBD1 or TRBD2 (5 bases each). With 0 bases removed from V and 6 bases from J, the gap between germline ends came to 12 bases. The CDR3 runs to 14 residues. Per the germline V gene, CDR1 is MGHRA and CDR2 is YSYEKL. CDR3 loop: CASSQDRGPGEQYF. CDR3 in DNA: TGCGCCAGCAGCCAAGATCGGGGCCCAGGCGAGCAGTACTTC.

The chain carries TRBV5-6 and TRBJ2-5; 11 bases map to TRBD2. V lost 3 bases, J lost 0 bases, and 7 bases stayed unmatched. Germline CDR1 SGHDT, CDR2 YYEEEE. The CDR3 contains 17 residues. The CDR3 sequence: CASSYWGGLADQETQYF. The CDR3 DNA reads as TGTGCCAGCAGCTATTGGGGGGGACTAGCGGACCAAGAGACCCAGTACTTC.

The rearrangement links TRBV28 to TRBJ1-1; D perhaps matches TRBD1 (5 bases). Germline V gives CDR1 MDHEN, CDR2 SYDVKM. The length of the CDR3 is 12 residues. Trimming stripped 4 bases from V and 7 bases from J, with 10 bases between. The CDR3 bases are TGTGCCAGCAGTTGGCGACAGATTGAAGCTTTCTTT. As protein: CASSWRQIEAFF.

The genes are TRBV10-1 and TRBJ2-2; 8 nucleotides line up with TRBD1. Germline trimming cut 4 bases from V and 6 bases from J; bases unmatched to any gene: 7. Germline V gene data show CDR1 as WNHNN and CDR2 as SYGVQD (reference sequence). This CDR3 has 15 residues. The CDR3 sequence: CASSGQDRVSGELFF. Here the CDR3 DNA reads TGCGCCAGCAGTGGGCAGGACAGGGTGTCCGGGGAGCTGTTTTTT.